This passage covers 10 T cell receptor beta chains from one sample sequenced in a study of tissue T cells after allogeneic stem cell transplantation. The time point denotes: mouse harvest day 7 after allogeneic transplant. The graft held 10^6 splenic CD5+ T cells and 10^7 T-cell-depleted bone marrow cells. Assay: immunoSEQ multiplex PCR; the TCRdb copy retains only in-frame clones and omits some. The repertoire consists of a few thousand clones, with around half occurring once and the leading ten covering around 5%. The sample consisted of gut tissue. These receptor sequences come from a female BALB/c mouse given C57BL/6 T cells with graft-versus-host disease after an allogeneic hematopoietic cell transplant.

Turning to this clone: The genes and germline here are from mouse. Incomplete CDR3 DNA: TGTGCCAGCTCTCAAGGAAACTCCGACTACACC. Protein product: CASSQGNSDYT. The full CDR3 protein reads CASSQGNSDYTF. This chain links TRBV12-1 with TRBJ1-2, with unresolved D. Coverage ceases 1 residue before the CDR3 finishes, and the germline J gene fills in the end. Germline-derived CDR1 and CDR2 are SGHSN and HYEKVE. CDR3 length: 12 amino acids. Trimming took 2 bases from V and 1 from J, leaving 4 bases between them.

As regards this clone: Gene labels here are mouse ones. The read gets to within 1 residue of the CDR3 end, and the germline J gene fills in the rest. The V and J genes are TRBV26 and TRBJ2-2; D is undetermined. Germline V lookup: CDR1 KGHPV, CDR2 FQNQEV (reference sequence). Trimming took 1 base from V and 0 from J, leaving 6 bases between them. The CDR3 has 15 residues. This CDR3 reads CASSLFHPNTGQLYF. The CDR3 bases that were read are TGTGCCAGCAGTCTGTTCCACCCAAACACCGGGCAGCTCTAC.

Concerning this clone: Gene names and germline match the mouse. This CDR3 is CARYIGGGLSTEVFF. CDR3 DNA (partial): TGTGCTAGGTATATAGGGGGGGGGCTGAGCACAGAAGTCTTC. This chain joins TRBV29 and TRBJ1-1; tentatively, D is TRBD1 (6 bases). Coverage ceases 1 residue before the CDR3 finishes, and the germline J gene fills in the end. The V and J ends lost 9 bases and 4 bases respectively, with 21 bases between them. The CDR3 spans 15 residues. From germline, CDR1 is MSHET and CDR2 SYDVDS.

A remark on this clone: Mouse gene names apply. The DNA ends 1 residue before the CDR3 does, and the rest of the CDR3 is filled in from the germline J gene. The chain joins TRBV13-1 to TRBJ2-5; 7 positions match TRBD1. The CDR3 runs to 13 residues. The germline CDR1 and CDR2 sequences are NSHNY and SYGAGN. The ends lost 3 bases at V and 4 bases at J; junction bases unmatched: 2. The CDR3 protein is CASSAGQKDTQYF. CDR3 DNA (partial): TGTGCCAGCAGTGCGGGACAGAAAGACACCCAGTAC.

Regarding this clone: Compared with germline, one end of the junction differs, possibly owing to a read error. Each gene name is a mouse one. Read sequence stops 1 residue before the CDR3 end, and the germline J gene provides the missing end. The chain joins TRBV16 to TRBJ2-5; no definite D call. Germline V gene sequence: CDR1 SGHSA, CDR2 FRNQAP. The CDR3 is 12 amino acids. The covered CDR3 bases are TGTGCAAGCAGCTTAGACCAAGGCACCCAGTAC. This translates into CASSLDQGTQY. The CDR3, in full, reads CASSLDQGTQYF. The full variable domain, its missing parts supplied by reference TRBV16 and TRBJ2-5, is NAGVIQTPRHKVTGKGQEATLWCEPISGHSAVFWYRQTIVQGLEFLTYFRNQAPIDDSGMPKERFSAQMPNQSHSTLKIQSTQPQDSAVYLCASSLDQGTQYFGPGTRLLVL.

In the case of this clone: Genes and germline are mouse. The read is 1 residue too short to cover the CDR3 end, so that end is filled in from the germline J gene. The chain has TRBV3 and TRBJ2-1; 9 bases map to TRBD1. With 5 bases clipped from V and 3 bases from J, the junction kept 2 bases outside the gene matches. This CDR3 is built from 14 residues. Germline loops: CDR1 SNHLY, CDR2 FYNGKV (reference sequence). The CDR3 protein is CASSQTGGYAEQFF. The CDR3 bases that were read are TGTGCCAGCAGCCAGACAGGGGGCTATGCTGAGCAGTTC.

This clone was detected only a few times. Gene names follow the mouse nomenclature. The CDR3 goes on 1 residue after the read ends, and that part is filled in from the germline J gene. The J gene is TRBJ2-1, the V gene TRBV23; TRBD2, the D gene given by the table, was not confirmed from the DNA. Germline V CDR1 and CDR2: KGHTA, FQNQQP. The CDR3 runs to 15 residues. The sequenced CDR3 bases are TGCTCCAGCAGTCAATCCCTGGGGGGGAGAGCTGAGCAGTTC. Its protein is CSSSQSLGGRAEQF. The whole CDR3 sequence is CSSSQSLGGRAEQFF.

This clone was seen just once. Mouse gene names apply. From the germline J gene comes the end of the CDR3, since the read stops 1 residue before it. The gene calls are TRBV12-1 and TRBJ1-2, with D unresolved. Germline V gene data show CDR1 as SGHSN and CDR2 as HYEKVE. Trimming left V 2 bases short and J 2 bases short, with 2 bases between. The CDR3 is 11 amino acids. The CDR3 here is CASSPNSDYTF. CDR3 DNA, as far as it was read: TGTGCCAGCTCTCCGAACTCCGACTACACC.

In the case of this clone: Genes and germline come from the mouse. The read halts 1 residue ahead of the CDR3 end, with the missing end drawn from the germline J gene. This sequence joins TRBV15 and TRBJ2-1, with D perhaps TRBD1 (5 bases). The CDR3 has 13 amino acids. Trimming took 5 bases from V and 3 from J, leaving 8 bases between them. Germline V gene lookup returns CDR1 SGHND and CDR2 FRSKSL. CDR3 bases read: TGTGCCAGCAGTGCAGGGATCTATGCTGAGCAGTTC. It translates to CASSAGIYAEQF. The complete CDR3 sequence is CASSAGIYAEQFF.

For this clone: Gene names are the mouse ones. Read sequence stops 1 residue before the CDR3 end, and the germline J gene provides the missing end. This chain links TRBV1 with TRBJ2-3, with 8 positions matching TRBD2. The CDR3 spans 16 residues. Per germline, CDR1 NSQYPW and CDR2 LRSPGD (reference sequence). The V gene end was trimmed by 4 bases and the J gene end by 0 bases; junction bases not matched to a gene: 6. The chain's CDR3 is CTCSGRLGSSAETLYF. The covered CDR3 bases are TGCACCTGCAGTGGGAGACTGGGGTCTAGTGCAGAAACGCTGTAT.